These 18 T cell receptor beta chains were sequenced from one sample in a study of breast tumors, draining lymph nodes, adjacent tissues (dated by TCRdb to between 2015 and 2016). The protocol used for the library was multiplex PCR. Sequencing took place on an Illumina HiSeq 2000. TCRdb handled the public reads itself, with Q25 trimming in fastp and clone calling in MiXCR, and kept productive beta chains. Rows matching on CDR3 protein sequence are summarized as one entry with the most common DNA and genes. Here the sample has 150,000 to 200,000 distinct CDR3 sequences; 25% to 40% occur a single time. The ten largest clones represent around 4.5% of the sample. Lymph node samples were obtained from the axillary draining lymph nodes of breast cancer patients. The sequenced material came from axillary lymph node tissue. The receptors come from a female donor with breast cancer. Some clones in this sample may be carry-over from other donors' samples.

This clonotype was observed a handful of times. The CDR3 is CAWTTSGGVATGELFF. The DNA of the CDR3 is TGTGCCTGGACGACTAGCGGAGGCGTGGCGACCGGGGAGCTGTTTTTT. This chain joins TRBV30 and TRBJ2-2; 9 bases line up with TRBD2. CDR3 length: 16 residues. J was trimmed by 5 bases and V by 4 bases; bases with no gene match: 11. The germline gives CDR1 GTSNPN, CDR2 SVGIG (reference sequence).

Many counts were recorded for this clonotype. For the CDR3, the DNA is TGCAGTGCTAGAGATCATTCAGGTGGACATCAGCCCCAGCATTTT. This codes for CSARDHSGGHQPQHF. The rearrangement joins TRBV20-1 to TRBJ1-5, with D unresolved. CDR1 and CDR2 from the germline V gene are DFQATT and SNEGSKA (reference sequence). The CDR3 extends over 15 amino acids. V lost 0 bases and J 5 bases, leaving 14 bases between the germline ends.

For this clonotype: The junction departs from the called germline gene at one end, perhaps through a read error. CDR3 loop: CASSQGDNSSQPQHF. The CDR3, as DNA: TGTGCCAGCAGCCAAGGGGACAATAGCAGTCAGCCCCAGCATTTT. The chain is built from TRBV3-1 and TRBJ1-5; the D gene is possibly TRBD1 (6 bases). The CDR3 runs 15 residues. Germline V gives CDR1 LGHDT, CDR2 YNNKEL (reference sequence).

This clonotype was observed at least ten times. The chain is built from TRBV4-3 and TRBJ2-6; D unresolved. Per germline, CDR1 LGHNA and CDR2 YSLEER. The CDR3 spans 15 residues. Trimming stripped 3 bases from V and 2 bases from J, with 8 bases between. The CDR3 coding sequence is TGCGCCAGCAGCCACCTGGTAACTGGGGCCAACGTCCTGACTTTC. This codes for CASSHLVTGANVLTF.

About this clonotype itself: A much larger clone differs from this one at a single base, so this may be a read error. The rearrangement joins TRBV4-3 to TRBJ1-4, with D perhaps TRBD1 (5 bases). Germline V CDR1 and CDR2: LGHNA, YSLEER. This CDR3 has 17 residues. The CDR3 DNA reads TGCGCCAGCAGCCCCAACGGCCCAGGGCATACTAATGAAGAACTGTTTTTT. This gives the protein CASSPNGPGHTNEELFF.

This clonotype was counted ten times or more. The chain recombines TRBV6-2 or TRBV6-3 with TRBJ1-3; 8 bases line up with TRBD1. The junction had 2 bases not matched to a gene; V was cut back by 1 base and J by 0 bases. The CDR3 spans 16 residues. The V gene's germline CDR1 is MNHEY and CDR2 SVGEGT. The CDR3 sequence: CASSYWTGFSGNTIYF. The DNA of the CDR3 is TGTGCCAGCAGTTACTGGACAGGGTTCTCTGGAAACACCATATATTTT.

This clonotype was picked up many times. The chain carries TRBV19 and TRBJ1-5, with D maybe TRBD1 (6 bases). The CDR3 has 15 residues. Germline-derived CDR1 and CDR2 are LNHDA and SQIVND (reference sequence). V dropped 7 bases and J dropped 6 bases, with 19 bases sitting between them. The CDR3 DNA follows: TGTGCCAGTACCCCCGGACAGACCTCCACTCAGCCCCAGCATTTT. The encoded protein is CASTPGQTSTQPQHF.

This clonotype occurred a few times. A much larger clone lies a single base off, so this may be a read error. The genes are TRBV20-1 and TRBJ2-5; TRBD1 agrees at 8 bases. CDR1 and CDR2 from the germline V gene are DFQATT and SNEGSKA (reference sequence). CDR3 length: 12 residues. This CDR3 reads CSATDRAETPYF. The CDR3 DNA follows: TGCAGTGCAACGGACAGGGCCGAGACCCCGTACTTC.

Note on this clonotype: At one end, the junction sequence differs from germline, possibly due to a read error. The V and J genes are TRBV6-5 and TRBJ2-7; tentative D call: TRBD2 (6 bases). The CDR3 sequence is 15 residues long. The germline V gene encodes CDR1 MNHEY and CDR2 SVGAGI. CDR3 bases: TGTGCCAGCAGTGACTCTCCGGGGCTAGCGCGCGAGCAGTACTTC. It is translated as CASSDSPGLAREQYF.

This clonotype was observed a few times. A single base separates this from a much larger clone, so it may be a read error. The V gene is TRBV20-1, the J gene TRBJ2-1, with unresolved D. The CDR3 length is 11 residues. Germline CDR1 and CDR2: DFQATT and SNEGSKA (reference sequence). This CDR3 reads CSARRAYEQSF. CDR3 coding DNA: TGCAGTGCTAGAAGGGCGTATGAGCAGTCCTTC.

Ten or more counts support this clonotype. The chain has TRBV5-6 and TRBJ1-3; a possible D gene is TRBD1 (5 bases). CDR1 and CDR2 (germline): SGHDT, YYEEEE. The CDR3 is 16 residues long. V was cut by 4 bases and J by 0 bases, with 14 bases left in between. The CDR3 loop reads CASSPGAGLSGNTIYF. CDR3 in DNA: TGTGCCAGCAGCCCCGGCGCGGGACTCTCTGGAAACACCATATATTTT.

A note on this clonotype: This could be a read error, since a much larger clone is one nucleotide away. The V gene is TRBV19, the J gene TRBJ2-3; 11 positions match TRBD2. Germline V gene lookup returns CDR1 LNHDA and CDR2 SQIVND (reference sequence). There are 18 residues in the CDR3. The CDR3 is CASRIKRTSGSSTDTQYF. In nucleotides, the CDR3 is TGTGCCAGTCGTATAAAGCGGACTAGCGGGTCTAGCACAGATACGCAGTATTTT.

This clonotype has just a few counts. One end of the junction varies from germline; a read error may be responsible. This sequence joins TRBV7-9 and TRBJ2-5, with D hard to call. This CDR3 has 15 amino acids. Germline CDR1 SEHNR, CDR2 FQNEAQ (reference sequence). CDR3 protein: CASSFTGEKAETQHF. As DNA, the CDR3 is TGTGCCAGCAGCTTTACTGGAGAGAAGGCGGAGACCCAGCACTTC.

This clonotype was found many times. This chain links TRBV20-1 with TRBJ2-5; 13 bases match TRBD2. Per the germline V gene, CDR1 is DFQATT and CDR2 is SNEGSKA (reference sequence). The CDR3 runs 15 residues. V lost 0 bases, J lost 5 bases, and 3 bases stayed unmatched. The DNA for the CDR3 is TGCAGTGCTAGAGATCAGACTAGCGGGGGGGAGACCCAGTACTTC. It codes for CSARDQTSGGETQYF.

This clonotype was detected ten times or more. The genes are TRBV20-1 and TRBJ2-1, with 9 bases matching TRBD2. The junction had 13 bases not matched to a gene; V was cut back by 6 bases and J by 1 base. The CDR3 has 17 residues. CDR1 and CDR2 (germline): DFQATT, SNEGSKA (reference sequence). CDR3 region: CSAKGAGGGGSYNEQFF. The CDR3 nucleotides read TGCAGTGCGAAGGGAGCGGGGGGCGGGGGGTCCTACAATGAGCAGTTCTTC.

A single count supports this clonotype. This chain joins TRBV25-1 and TRBJ2-1; 12 bases are shared with TRBD2. Germline assignment: CDR1 MGHDK and CDR2 SYGVNS. This CDR3 region has 16 residues. The ends lost 3 bases at V and 7 bases at J; junction bases unmatched: 7. CDR3: CASSDPTSGSGNEQFF. As DNA, the CDR3 is TGTGCCAGCAGTGACCCGACTAGCGGGAGCGGGAATGAGCAGTTCTTC.

This clonotype was counted only a few times. This chain connects TRBV3-1 to TRBJ1-4; D may be TRBD1 (5 bases). Trimming removed 4 bases at V and 5 bases at J, with 14 bases between. This CDR3 spans 15 amino acids. Germline CDR1 is LGHDT and CDR2 is YNNKEL (reference sequence). CDR3: CASSPREAGNEKLFF. The CDR3 DNA reads TGTGCCAGCAGCCCCCGGGAGGCAGGGAATGAAAAACTGTTTTTT. The complete variable domain, with remaining parts taken from reference TRBV3-1 and TRBJ1-4, reads DTAVSQTPKYLVTQMGNDKSIKCEQNLGHDTMYWYKQDSKKFLKIMFSYNNKELIINETVPNRFSPKSPDKAHLNLHINSLELGDSAVYFCASSPREAGNEKLFFGSGTQLSVL.

CDR3 bases: TGCAGTGCTACGGGACAGGGGGACACTGAAGCTTTCTTT. Translation: CSATGQGDTEAFF. This sequence joins TRBV20-1 and TRBJ1-1; 11 bases are shared with TRBD1. Looked up from germline, CDR1 is DFQATT and CDR2 is SNEGSKA (reference sequence). This CDR3 is built from 13 residues. The J segment lost 3 bases and the V segment lost 4 bases, leaving 1 base of the junction unmatched.